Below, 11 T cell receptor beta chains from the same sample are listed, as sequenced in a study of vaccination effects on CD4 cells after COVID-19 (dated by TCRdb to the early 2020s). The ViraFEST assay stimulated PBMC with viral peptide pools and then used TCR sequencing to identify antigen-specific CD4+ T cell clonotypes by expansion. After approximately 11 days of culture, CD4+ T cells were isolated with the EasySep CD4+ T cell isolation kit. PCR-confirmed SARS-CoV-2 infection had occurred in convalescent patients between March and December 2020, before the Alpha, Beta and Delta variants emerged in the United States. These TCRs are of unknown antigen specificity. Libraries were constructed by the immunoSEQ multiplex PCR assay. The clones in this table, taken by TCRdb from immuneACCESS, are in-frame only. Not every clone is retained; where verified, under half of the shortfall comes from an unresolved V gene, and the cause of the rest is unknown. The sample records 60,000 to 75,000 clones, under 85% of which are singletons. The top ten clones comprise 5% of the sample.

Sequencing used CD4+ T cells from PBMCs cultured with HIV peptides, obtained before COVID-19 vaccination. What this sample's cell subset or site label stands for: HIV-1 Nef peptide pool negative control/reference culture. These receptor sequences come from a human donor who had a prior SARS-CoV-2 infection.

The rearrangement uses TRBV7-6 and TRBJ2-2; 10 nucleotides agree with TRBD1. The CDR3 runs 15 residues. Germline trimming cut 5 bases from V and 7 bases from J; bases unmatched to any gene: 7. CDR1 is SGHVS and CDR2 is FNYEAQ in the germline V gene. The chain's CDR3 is CASSPGQGGVGELFF. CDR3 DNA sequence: TGTGCCAGCAGCCCTGGACAGGGGGGGGTCGGGGAGCTGTTTTTT. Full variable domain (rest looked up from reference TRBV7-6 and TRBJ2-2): GAGVSQSPRYKVTKRGQDVALRCDPISGHVSLYWYRQALGQGPEFLTYFNYEAQQDKSGLPNDRFSAERPEGSISTLTIQRTEQRDSAMYRCASSPGQGGVGELFFGEGSRLTVL.

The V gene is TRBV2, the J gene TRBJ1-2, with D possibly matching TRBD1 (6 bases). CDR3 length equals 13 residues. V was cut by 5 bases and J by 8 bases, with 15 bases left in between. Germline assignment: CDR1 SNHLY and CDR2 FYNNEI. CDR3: CASSTGDIYGYTF. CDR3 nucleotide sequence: TGTGCCAGCAGTACGGGGGACATCTACGGCTACACCTTC.

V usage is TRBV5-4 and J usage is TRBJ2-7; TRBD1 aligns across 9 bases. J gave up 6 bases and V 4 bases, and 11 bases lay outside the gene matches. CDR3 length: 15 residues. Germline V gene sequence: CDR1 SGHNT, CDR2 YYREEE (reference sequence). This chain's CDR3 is CASSPAGTGIGEQYF. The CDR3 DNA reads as TGTGCCAGCAGCCCCGCGGGGACAGGGATCGGCGAGCAGTACTTC.

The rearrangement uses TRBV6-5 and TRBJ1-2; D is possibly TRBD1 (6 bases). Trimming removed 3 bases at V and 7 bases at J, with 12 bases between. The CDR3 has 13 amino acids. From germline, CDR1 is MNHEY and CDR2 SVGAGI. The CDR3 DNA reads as TGTGCCAGCAGTTATGGGGGGCTTTTTGGCTACACCTTC. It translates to CASSYGGLFGYTF.

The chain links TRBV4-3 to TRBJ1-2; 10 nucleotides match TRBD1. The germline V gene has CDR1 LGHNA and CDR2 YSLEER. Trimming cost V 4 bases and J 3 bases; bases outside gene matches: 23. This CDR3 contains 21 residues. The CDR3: CASSRQLNSGDRGLRDYGYTF. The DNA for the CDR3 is TGCGCCAGCAGCCGCCAATTGAATTCAGGGGACAGGGGCCTTCGGGACTATGGCTACACCTTC.

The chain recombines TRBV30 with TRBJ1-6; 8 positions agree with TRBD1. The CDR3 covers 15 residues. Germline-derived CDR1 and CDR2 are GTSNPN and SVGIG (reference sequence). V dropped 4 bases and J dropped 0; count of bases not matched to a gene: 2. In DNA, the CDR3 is TGTGCCTGGACCACAGGGGGCTCCTATAATTCACCCCTCCACTTT. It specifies CAWTTGGSYNSPLHF.

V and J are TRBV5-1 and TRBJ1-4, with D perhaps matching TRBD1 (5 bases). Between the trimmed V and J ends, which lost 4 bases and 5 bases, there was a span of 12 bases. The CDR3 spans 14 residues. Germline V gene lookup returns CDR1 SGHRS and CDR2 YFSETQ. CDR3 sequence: CASSPRDLNEKLFF. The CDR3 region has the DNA TGCGCCAGCAGCCCACGGGACCTGAATGAAAAACTGTTTTTT.

This CDR3 reads CASSYSGDRANYGYTF. As DNA, the CDR3 is TGTGCCAGCAGCTACAGTGGTGACAGAGCTAACTATGGCTACACCTTC. The V call is TRBV11-2, the J call TRBJ1-2; maybe TRBD1 (5 bases). The CDR3 consists of 16 residues. Looked up from germline, CDR1 is SGHAT and CDR2 is FQNNGV. V lost 4 bases and J 0 bases, leaving 15 bases between the germline ends. The full variable domain, with the rest looked up from reference TRBV11-2 and TRBJ1-2, is EAGVAQSPRYKIIEKRQSVAFWCNPISGHATLYWYQQILGQGPKLLIQFQNNGVVDDSQLPKDRFSAERLKGVDSTLKIQPAKLEDSAVYLCASSYSGDRANYGYTFGSGTRLTVV.

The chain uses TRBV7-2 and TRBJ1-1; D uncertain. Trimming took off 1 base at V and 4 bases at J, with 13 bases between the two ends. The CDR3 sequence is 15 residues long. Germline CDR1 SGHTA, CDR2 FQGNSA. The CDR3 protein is CASSLDSAVRTEAFF. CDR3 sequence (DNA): TGTGCCAGCAGCTTAGATTCGGCGGTGCGCACTGAAGCTTTCTTT. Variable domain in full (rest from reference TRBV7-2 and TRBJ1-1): GAGVSQSPSNKVTEKGKDVELRCDPISGHTALYWYRQSLGQGLEFLIYFQGNSAPDKSGLPSDRFSAERTGGSVSTLTIQRTQQEDSAVYLCASSLDSAVRTEAFFGQGTRLTVV.

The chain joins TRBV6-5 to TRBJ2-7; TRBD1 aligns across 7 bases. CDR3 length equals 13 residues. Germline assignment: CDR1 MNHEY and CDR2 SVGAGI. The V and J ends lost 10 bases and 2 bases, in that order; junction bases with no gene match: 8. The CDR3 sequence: CATSDRAPYEQYF. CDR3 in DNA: TGTGCCACTTCAGACAGGGCCCCCTACGAGCAGTACTTC.

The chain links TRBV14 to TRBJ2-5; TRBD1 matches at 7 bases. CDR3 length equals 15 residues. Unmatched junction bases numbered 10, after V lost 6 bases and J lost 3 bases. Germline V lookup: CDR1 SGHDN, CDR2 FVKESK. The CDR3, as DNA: TGTGCCAGCAGTTATTCCGGACAGGTGGAAGAGACCCAGTACTTC. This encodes CASSYSGQVEETQYF. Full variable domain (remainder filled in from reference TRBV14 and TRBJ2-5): EAGVTQFPSHSVIEKGQTVTLRCDPISGHDNLYWYRRVMGKEIKFLLHFVKESKQDESGMPNNRFLAERTGGTYSTLKVQPAELEDSGVYFCASSYSGQVEETQYFGPGTRLLVL.